These 21 T cell receptor beta chains were all obtained from the same sample, sequenced in a study of CD8+ T cells in alopecia areata. Treatment in this sample: oral pan-JAK inhibitor, 5-10 mg twice daily. Reverse transcription of extracted RNA yielded cDNA, which provided the sequencing template. The repertoire was sequenced with immunoSEQ multiplex PCR; TCRdb's copy has only in-frame clones and lacks some. The sample has approximately 200,000 clones; about 60% are singletons. Sequencing used CD4+ T cells sorted from blood, obtained at week 4, from a patient treated with tofacitinib. The receptors were sampled from a human donor with alopecia areata.

CDR3: CAWRGNNEKLFF. In nucleotides, the CDR3 is TGTGCCTGGAGGGGCAATAATGAAAAACTGTTTTTT. The J gene is TRBJ1-4, the V gene TRBV30; D remains ambiguous. Germline V gene sequence: CDR1 GTSNPN, CDR2 SVGIG (reference sequence). V lost 3 bases and J lost 4, with 6 bases in between. The CDR3 is made up of 12 amino acids.

V usage is TRBV2 and J usage is TRBJ2-3; 9 bases map to TRBD2. With V trimmed by 6 bases and J by 2 bases, 6 bases remained unmatched. From germline, CDR1 is SNHLY and CDR2 FYNNEI. The CDR3 covers 15 residues. The CDR3 bases are TGTGCCAGCAGCAAACTAGCGGGTAACACAGATACGCAGTATTTT. It codes for CASSKLAGNTDTQYF.

V is TRBV7-2 and J is TRBJ2-1, with unresolved D. Germline V gives CDR1 SGHTA, CDR2 FQGNSA. The length of the CDR3 is 17 residues. Deletions cut 2 bases from V and 0 bases from J, with 14 bases between. The CDR3 spells CASSLTPIISSYNEQFF. CDR3 sequence (DNA): TGTGCCAGCAGCTTAACTCCGATCATTAGCTCCTACAATGAGCAGTTCTTC.

This clone showed up just once. This rearrangement joins TRBV30 to TRBJ1-4, with TRBD1 as a possible D gene (6 bases). Germline CDR1 reads GTSNPN; CDR2 reads SVGIG (reference sequence). This CDR3 contains 14 residues. The V and J ends lost 5 bases and 8 bases respectively, with 18 bases between them. CDR3 in amino acids: CAWAWTEAKEKLFF. The CDR3 DNA is TGTGCCTGGGCCTGGACAGAGGCCAAGGAAAAACTGTTTTTT.

This chain connects TRBV29-1 to TRBJ2-7; a possible D gene is TRBD1 (5 bases). CDR1 SQVTM and CDR2 ANQGSEA come from the germline V gene. Trimming shortened V by 5 bases and J by 0 bases, and 11 bases separated the two germline ends. The CDR3 is made up of 13 amino acids. CDR3 bases: TGCAGCGTTCTGGGGCCGAGCTCCTACGAGCAGTACTTC. Its translation is CSVLGPSSYEQYF.

The V and J genes are TRBV30 and TRBJ1-2; D possibly corresponds to TRBD1 (6 bases). CDR3 size: 14 residues. V was pared by 4 bases and J by 0 bases, with 12 bases between. Germline CDR1 GTSNPN, CDR2 SVGIG (reference sequence). The CDR3, as DNA: TGTGCCTGGACCACAGGGTTCACTAACTATGGCTACACCTTC. Its protein product is CAWTTGFTNYGYTF.

V usage is TRBV29-1 and J usage is TRBJ2-7; 7 nucleotides match TRBD2. The ends lost 7 bases at V and 0 bases at J; junction bases unmatched: 3. CDR3 length: 12 amino acids. Germline CDR1 SQVTM, CDR2 ANQGSEA. In DNA, the CDR3 is TGCAGCGCTAGCGGAAGCTCCTACGAGCAGTACTTC. Amino acids: CSASGSSYEQYF.

V and J are TRBV27 and TRBJ1-2; D uncertain. With 6 bases removed from V and 2 bases from J, the gap between germline ends came to 10 bases. This CDR3 is built from 13 residues. CDR1 is MNHEY and CDR2 is SMNVEV in the germline V gene (reference sequence). The CDR3 coding sequence is TGTGCCAGCAGAGCGGACGGGAACTATGGCTACACCTTC. It is translated as CASRADGNYGYTF.

This chain joins TRBV9 and TRBJ2-6, with D uncertain. Germline-derived CDR1 and CDR2 are SGDLS and YYNGEE. Trimming removed 0 bases from V and 3 bases from J, with 7 bases in between. The CDR3 length is 15 residues. CDR3 protein: CASSVEVGGANVLTF. DNA of the CDR3: TGTGCCAGCAGCGTAGAAGTTGGTGGGGCCAACGTCCTGACTTTC.

This clone has a single count. The chain uses TRBV29-1 and TRBJ2-7; 10 bases are a match to TRBD2. Germline loops: CDR1 SQVTM, CDR2 ANQGSEA. The CDR3 spans 13 residues. Germline trimming cut 4 bases from V and 5 bases from J; bases unmatched to any gene: 5. The DNA for the CDR3 is TGCAGCGTTGGATCGCTAGCGGGAGACGAGCAGTACTTC. Residues: CSVGSLAGDEQYF.

The chain combines TRBV5-1 with TRBJ2-3, with 7 positions matching TRBD1. The CDR3 consists of 15 residues. After removal of 3 bases from V and 2 bases from J, the junction contained 6 bases not matched to a gene. Germline lookup yields CDR1 SGHRS and CDR2 YFSETQ. CDR3 protein: CASSWWDRDTDTQYF. The CDR3, as DNA: TGCGCCAGCAGCTGGTGGGACAGAGACACAGATACGCAGTATTTT.

J is TRBJ2-6 and V is TRBV4-2; 7 bases are shared with TRBD1. Trimming cost V 4 bases and J 0 bases; bases outside gene matches: 6. CDR1 and CDR2 (germline): LGHNA, YNFKEQ. The CDR3 spans 17 residues. CDR3: CASSLNHRGSGANVLTF. CDR3 nucleotide sequence: TGTGCCAGCAGCCTCAACCACAGGGGCTCTGGGGCCAACGTCCTGACTTTC.

This clone was seen once. The genes are TRBV14 and TRBJ2-7; 8 nucleotides match TRBD1. CDR3 length equals 15 residues. J was trimmed by 4 bases and V by 4 bases; bases with no gene match: 9. Germline loops: CDR1 SGHDN, CDR2 FVKESK. CDR3 DNA sequence: TGTGCCAGCAGCCGAACAGGGGGGATTGGATACGAGCAGTACTTC. Translated, it gives CASSRTGGIGYEQYF.

The V call is TRBV7-2, the J call TRBJ2-5; D might be TRBD2 (6 bases). There are 14 residues in the CDR3. Germline CDR1 SGHTA, CDR2 FQGNSA. Trimming shortened V by 7 bases and J by 7 bases, and 19 bases separated the two germline ends. CDR3 loop: CASTHGASEGTQYF. DNA of the CDR3: TGTGCCAGCACCCATGGGGCTTCGGAGGGGACCCAGTACTTC.

This chain joins TRBV29-1 and TRBJ2-5; D is uncertain. CDR1 and CDR2 (germline): SQVTM, ANQGSEA. This CDR3 is built from 12 residues. V was clipped by 3 bases and J by 7 bases, with 12 bases between them. CDR3 nucleotide sequence: TGCAGCGTTGACGGGCCGGACGGGACCCAGTACTTC. The encoded protein is CSVDGPDGTQYF.

This rearrangement joins TRBV4-3 to TRBJ2-1, with 8 bases fitting TRBD2. The length of the CDR3 is 15 residues. Germline CDR1 and CDR2: LGHNA and YSLEER. Trimming at V came to 4 bases and at J to 2 bases, leaving 4 bases not matched to a gene. The CDR3 sequence: CASSPSGPAYNEQFF. The CDR3 DNA sequence: TGCGCCAGCAGCCCTAGCGGGCCCGCCTACAATGAGCAGTTCTTC.

V usage is TRBV2 and J usage is TRBJ2-5; 7 bases are a match to TRBD1. Germline V gene sequence: CDR1 SNHLY, CDR2 FYNNEI. This CDR3 has 14 amino acids. Losses at the gene ends were 8 bases for V and 2 bases for J; bases not matched to a gene: 8. The CDR3 nucleotides read TGTGCCAGCCAAGGGACAGTCTTACAAGAGACCCAGTACTTC. It translates to CASQGTVLQETQYF. The full variable domain, its missing parts supplied by reference TRBV2 and TRBJ2-5, is EPEVTQTPSHQVTQMGQEVILRCVPISNHLYFYWYRQILGQKVEFLVSFYNNEISEKSEIFDDQFSVERPDGSNFTLKIRSTKLEDSAMYFCASQGTVLQETQYFGPGTRLLVL.

The chain uses TRBV27 and TRBJ2-3; maybe TRBD2 (5 bases). The germline V gene encodes CDR1 MNHEY and CDR2 SMNVEV (reference sequence). V was clipped by 3 bases and J by 2 bases, with 12 bases between them. The CDR3 has 15 residues. For the CDR3, the DNA is TGTGCCAGCAGTTTCACGGCGGGCCCCACAGATACGCAGTATTTT. This codes for CASSFTAGPTDTQYF.

The rearrangement uses TRBV4-1 and TRBJ1-5; 7 bases match TRBD1. Trimming cost V 6 bases and J 4 bases; bases outside gene matches: 9. The CDR3 runs 15 residues. The germline CDR1 and CDR2 sequences are MGHRA and YSYEKL. This chain's CDR3 is CASSPQGLGNQPQHF. CDR3 sequence (DNA): TGCGCCAGCAGTCCACAGGGGCTCGGGAATCAGCCCCAGCATTTT.

The J gene is TRBJ2-3, the V gene TRBV29-1, with D unresolved. V lost 8 bases, J lost 2 bases, and 14 bases lay in between. The CDR3 sequence is 13 residues long. Germline loops: CDR1 SQVTM, CDR2 ANQGSEA. CDR3 amino acids: CSTRLGITDTQYF. CDR3 DNA: TGCAGCACCCGATTGGGCATCACAGATACGCAGTATTTT.

The chain is built from TRBV28 and TRBJ1-5, with 12 bases fitting TRBD1. The CDR3 totals 16 residues. The germline gives CDR1 MDHEN, CDR2 SYDVKM. V gave up 3 bases and J gave up 3 bases; unmatched junction bases: 3. CDR3 in amino acids: CASSLGTGGFNQPQHF. As DNA, the CDR3 is TGTGCCAGCAGTTTGGGGACAGGGGGCTTCAATCAGCCCCAGCATTTT.